A single T cell receptor beta chain is shown here with its context. Its specificity is unknown. The CDR3 sequence is 14 residues long. The V and J ends lost 6 bases and 4 bases respectively, with 14 bases between them. Germline V gene data show CDR1 as WSHSY and CDR2 as SAAADI. This entry is derived from a study of response to subunit inactivated influenza vaccine. The study's findings and limits: The authors suggested that few new T cells are recruited per seasonal influenza vaccination.

TCRdb reprocessed the RT-PCR reads via MiXCR and lists one record per CDR3 protein. Among just under 250,000 distinct CDR3 sequences listed, approximately 12% were seen once. The clonotype was recovered from a man in his fifties who received an inactivated influenza vaccine. V and J are TRBV10-2 and TRBJ2-3, with D unclear. The sample was non-naive T cells sorted from PBMCs, taken 14 to 15 days before vaccination. In DNA form, the CDR3 reads TGCGCCAGCAGAGGCGATAGATTGGCAGATACGCAGTATTTT. This gives the protein CASRGDRLADTQYF.